Each of the 2 T cell receptor beta chains below was sequenced from the same sample in a study of T cell responses to AZD1222 COVID-19 vaccine. Profiled with immunoSEQ multiplex PCR; TCRdb holds only in-frame clones, not every one. The sample has approximately 110,000 clones, about 90% seen once; the top ten hold 9.8%. The sample was peripheral blood, taken on day 0 of AZD1222 vaccination. The source of these receptors is an adult in good health.

This chain links TRBV7-9 with TRBJ2-3; 8 positions match TRBD2. CDR3 size: 14 residues. Germline V gene sequence: CDR1 SEHNR, CDR2 FQNEAQ (reference sequence). After removal of 2 bases from V and 4 bases from J, the junction contained 2 bases not matched to a gene. In DNA, the CDR3 is TGTGCCAGCAGCTTAACAGCGGGGGCAGATACGCAGTATTTT. As protein: CASSLTAGADTQYF.

About this clone: An end of the junction does not agree with germline; a read error may underlie this. V gene TRBV7-7 combines with J gene TRBJ1-1, with D uncertain. CDR3 length: 13 residues. Looked up from germline, CDR1 is SSHAT and CDR2 is FNYEAQ (reference sequence). The CDR3 nucleotides are TGTGCTAGCAGCTTTACAGAGAACACTGAAGCTTTCTTT. Its translation is CASSFTENTEAFF.